This TCR beta chain was recorded in a study of long-term antiretroviral therapy in people with HIV. Survey-level immunoSEQ v3.0 assays were run. Measured with immunoSEQ multiplex PCR; TCRdb has only the in-frame clones, and not every one. The profile shows around 37,000 clones, 85% of them singletons. The receptor's source is a man younger than 35 with HIV. The sequenced sample was unsorted PBMCs, obtained about 3.4 years after starting antiretroviral therapy.

CDR3 in DNA: TGCGCCAGCAGCCTAGCTATGACTAGCGGATACGAGCAGTACTTC. It is translated as CASSLAMTSGYEQYF. The chain carries TRBV4-3 and TRBJ2-7, with 9 positions matching TRBD2. Germline CDR1 is LGHNA and CDR2 is YSLEER. The CDR3 spans 15 residues. Unmatched junction bases numbered 8, after V lost 4 bases and J lost 4 bases.